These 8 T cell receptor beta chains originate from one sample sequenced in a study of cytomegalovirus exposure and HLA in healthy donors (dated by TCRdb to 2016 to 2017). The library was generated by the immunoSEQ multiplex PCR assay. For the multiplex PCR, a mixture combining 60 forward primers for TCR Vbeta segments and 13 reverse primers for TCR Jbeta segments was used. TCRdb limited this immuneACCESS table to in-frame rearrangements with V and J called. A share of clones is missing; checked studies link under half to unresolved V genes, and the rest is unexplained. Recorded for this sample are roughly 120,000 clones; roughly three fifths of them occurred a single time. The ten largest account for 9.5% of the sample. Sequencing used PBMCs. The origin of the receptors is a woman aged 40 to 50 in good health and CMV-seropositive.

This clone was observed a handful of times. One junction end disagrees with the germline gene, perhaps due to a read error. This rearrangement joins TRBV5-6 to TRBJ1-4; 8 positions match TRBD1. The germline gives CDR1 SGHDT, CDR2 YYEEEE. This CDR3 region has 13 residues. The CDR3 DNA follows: TGTGCCAGCAGCTCTGGGGGGACAGGCCATGCGGTTTTT. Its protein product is CASSSGGTGHAVF.

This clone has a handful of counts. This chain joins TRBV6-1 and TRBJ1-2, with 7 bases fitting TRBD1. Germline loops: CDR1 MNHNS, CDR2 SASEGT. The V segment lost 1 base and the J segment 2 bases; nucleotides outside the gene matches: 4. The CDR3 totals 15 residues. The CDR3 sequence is CASSEVTGPNYGYTF. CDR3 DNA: TGTGCCAGCAGTGAAGTGACAGGGCCCAACTATGGCTACACCTTC.

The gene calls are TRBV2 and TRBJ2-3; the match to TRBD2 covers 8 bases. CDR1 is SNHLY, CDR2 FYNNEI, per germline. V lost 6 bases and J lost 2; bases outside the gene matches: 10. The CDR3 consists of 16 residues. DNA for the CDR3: TGTGCCAGCAGGTCTCTTCTAGCGGGTCTCACAGATACGCAGTATTTT. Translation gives CASRSLLAGLTDTQYF.

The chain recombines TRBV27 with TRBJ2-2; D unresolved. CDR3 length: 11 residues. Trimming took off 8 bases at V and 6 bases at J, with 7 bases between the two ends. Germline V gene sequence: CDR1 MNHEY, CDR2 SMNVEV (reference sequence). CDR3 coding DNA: TGTGCCAGCCGAGAATCCGGGGAGCTGTTTTTT. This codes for CASRESGELFF.

The CDR3 bases are TGTGCCAGCAGCTTAGTGCTAGCGGGAGTAGGCGGGGAGCTGTTTTTT. Translating gives CASSLVLAGVGGELFF. The V call is TRBV7-2, the J call TRBJ2-2; 10 nucleotides agree with TRBD2. J lost 7 bases, V lost 1 base, and 6 bases had no gene match. The CDR3 sequence is 16 residues long. Germline CDR1 SGHTA, CDR2 FQGNSA.

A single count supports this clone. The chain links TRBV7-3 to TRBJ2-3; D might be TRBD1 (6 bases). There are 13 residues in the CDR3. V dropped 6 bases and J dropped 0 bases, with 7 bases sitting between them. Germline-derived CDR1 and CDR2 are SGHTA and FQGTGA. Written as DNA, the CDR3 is TGTGCCAGCAGTCAGGGGAGCACAGATACGCAGTATTTT. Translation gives CASSQGSTDTQYF.

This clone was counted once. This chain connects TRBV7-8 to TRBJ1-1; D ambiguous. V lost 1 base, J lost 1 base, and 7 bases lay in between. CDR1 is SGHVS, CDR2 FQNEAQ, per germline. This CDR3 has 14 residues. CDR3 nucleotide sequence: TGTGCCAGCAGCTTAGTCGGGGAGAACACTGAAGCTTTCTTT. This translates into CASSLVGENTEAFF.

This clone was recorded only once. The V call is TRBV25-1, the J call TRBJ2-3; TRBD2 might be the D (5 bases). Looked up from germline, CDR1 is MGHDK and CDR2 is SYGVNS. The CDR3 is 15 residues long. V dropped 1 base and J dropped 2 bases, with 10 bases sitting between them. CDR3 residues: CASSELDSNTDTQYF. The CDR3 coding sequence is TGTGCCAGCAGTGAATTGGACTCGAACACAGATACGCAGTATTTT.